The clone carrying this T cell receptor beta chain has at least ten counts. The entry originates in a study of Graves' ophthalmopathy and Graves' hyperthyroidism. Germline values: CDR1 SQVTM, CDR2 ANQGSEA. With 2 bases removed from V and 4 bases from J, the gap between germline ends came to 14 bases. The CDR3 sequence is 14 residues long. Using RNA transcripts, the TCR beta CDR3 regions were amplified. An opening RT-PCR round employed HTBI primers and preceded a second-round multiplex PCR. MiXCR was run by TCRdb on the multiplex PCR reads, yielding one entry per CDR3 protein. The table shows around 1.1 million distinct CDR3 sequences, with less than 45% occurring only once.

This chain uses TRBV29-1 with TRBJ1-2, with unresolved D. Sequencing was done on a sample of peripheral blood or thyroid tissue (not recorded which). The TCR sequence derives from an adult man with Graves' hyperthyroidism. CDR3 DNA: TGCAGCGTTGAAAGAGGAGAAGACGGCTATGGCTACACCTTC. This encodes CSVERGEDGYGYTF. Looking up the rest from reference TRBV29-1 and TRBJ1-2 gives the full variable domain: SAVISQKPSRDICQRGTSLTIQCQVDSQVTMMFWYRQQPGQSLTLIATANQGSEATYESGFVIDKFPISRPNLTFSTLTVSNMSPEDSSIYLCSVERGEDGYGYTFGSGTRLTVV.